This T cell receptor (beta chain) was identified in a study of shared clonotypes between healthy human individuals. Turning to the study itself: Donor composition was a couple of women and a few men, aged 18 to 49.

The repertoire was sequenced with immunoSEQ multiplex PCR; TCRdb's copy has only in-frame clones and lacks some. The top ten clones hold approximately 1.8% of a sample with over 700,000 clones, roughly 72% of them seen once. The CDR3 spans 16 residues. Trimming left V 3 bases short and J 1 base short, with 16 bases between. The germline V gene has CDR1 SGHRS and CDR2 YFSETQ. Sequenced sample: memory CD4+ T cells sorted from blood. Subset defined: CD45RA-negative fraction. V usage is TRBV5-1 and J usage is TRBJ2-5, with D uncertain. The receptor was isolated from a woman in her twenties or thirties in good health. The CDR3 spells CASSSPNSGLQETQYF. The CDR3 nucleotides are TGCGCCAGCAGCTCGCCCAACTCGGGCCTCCAAGAGACCCAGTACTTC.